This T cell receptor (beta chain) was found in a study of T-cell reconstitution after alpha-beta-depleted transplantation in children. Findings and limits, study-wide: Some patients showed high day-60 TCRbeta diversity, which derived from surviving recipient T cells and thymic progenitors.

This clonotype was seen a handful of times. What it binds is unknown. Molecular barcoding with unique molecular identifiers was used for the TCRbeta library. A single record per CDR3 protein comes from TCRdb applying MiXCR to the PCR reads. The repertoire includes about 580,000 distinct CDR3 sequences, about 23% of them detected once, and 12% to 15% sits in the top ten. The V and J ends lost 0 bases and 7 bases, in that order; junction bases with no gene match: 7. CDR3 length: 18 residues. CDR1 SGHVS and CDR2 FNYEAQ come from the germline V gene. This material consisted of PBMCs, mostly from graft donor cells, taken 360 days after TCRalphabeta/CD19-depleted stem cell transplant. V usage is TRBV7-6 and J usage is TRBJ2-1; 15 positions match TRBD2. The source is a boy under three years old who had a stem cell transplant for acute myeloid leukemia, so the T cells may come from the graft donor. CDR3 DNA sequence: TGTGCCAGCAGCTTAGCCGGACTAGCGGGGGGGCTTCCGAATGAGCAGTTCTTC. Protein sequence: CASSLAGLAGGLPNEQFF.